These T cell receptor beta chains were read from a single sample in a study of OX40 agonist ivuxolimab in advanced cancers. Profiled with immunoSEQ multiplex PCR; TCRdb holds only in-frame clones, not every one. The sample lists approximately 33,000 clones; around nine tenths were seen once. The specimen was CD4+ or CD8+ T cells sorted from blood, collected in a trial of the OX40 agonist ivuxolimab. The source is an adult with an advanced solid tumor such as melanoma, head and neck, liver or kidney cancer. CDR3s include the opening cysteine and the closing phenylalanine or tryptophan. Fields, in order: V gene, D gene, clone size, J gene, CDR3 protein, CDR3 DNA. D genes are given only for firm matches. Rows may omit the clone size; those that give it use once, few, many or a size class.

>TRBV6-1|-|-|TRBJ1-1
CASSTGSDRNTEAFF
TGTGCCAGCAGTACTGGGTCGGATAGGAACACTGAAGCTTTCTTT
>TRBV9|-|-|TRBJ2-1
CASSEDGSSYNEQFF
TGTGCCAGCAGCGAGGACGGAAGCTCCTACAATGAGCAGTTCTTC
>TRBV10-2|TRBD2|-|TRBJ2-1
CASSESQLAGFNEQFF
TGCGCCAGCAGTGAGTCTCAGCTAGCGGGGTTCAATGAGCAGTTCTTC
>TRBV18|-|-|TRBJ2-1
CASSPGLATNEQFF
TGTGCCAGCTCACCGGGTCTAGCGACCAATGAGCAGTTCTTC
>TRBV4-3|-|-|TRBJ2-3
CASSQDFGGGGSLRYF
TGCGCCAGCAGCCAAGATTTCGGAGGGGGCGGCTCGCTCCGGTATTTT
>TRBV5-6|TRBD2|-|TRBJ2-7
CASSLGREVTYEQYF
TGTGCCAGCAGCTTGGGGCGGGAGGTAACCTACGAGCAGTACTTC
>TRBV28|-|-|TRBJ1-1
CASSLPGPGGITEAFF
TGTGCCAGCAGTTTGCCCGGACCCGGGGGAATAACTGAAGCTTTCTTT
>TRBV9|-|-|TRBJ2-2
CASSARGTANTGELFF
TGTGCCAGCAGCGCGCGGGGGACAGCGAACACCGGGGAGCTGTTTTTT
>TRBV6-4|TRBD2|-|TRBJ2-1
CASSDSSSGTYNEQFF
TGTGCCAGCAGTGATAGTAGTAGCGGGACTTACAATGAGCAGTTCTTC
>TRBV6-4|TRBD1|-|TRBJ1-1
CASSEQGENTEAFF
TGTGCCAGCAGTGAGCAGGGGGAGAACACTGAAGCTTTCTTT
>TRBV4-1|-|-|TRBJ2-5
CASSWVGGGAETQYF
TGCGCCAGCAGCTGGGTCGGAGGGGGCGCAGAGACCCAGTACTTC
>TRBV28|-|-|TRBJ1-2
CASSFRGLGYTF
TGTGCCAGCAGTTTCAGGGGCCTTGGCTACACCTTC
>TRBV27|-|-|TRBJ1-2
CASSLSLTGFGYTF
TGTGCCAGCAGTTTATCCCTCACAGGATTTGGCTACACCTTC
>TRBV19|-|-|TRBJ1-3
CASSIAVGGNTIYF
TGTGCCAGTAGTATAGCCGTCGGGGGAAACACCATATATTTT
>TRBV30|-|-|TRBJ2-6
CAWSGGVGANVLTF
TGTGCCTGGAGTGGAGGGGTCGGGGCCAACGTCCTGACTTTC
>TRBV7-9|-|-|TRBJ2-2
CAPGDYTGELFF
TGTGCGCCCGGGGATTACACCGGGGAGCTGTTTTTT
>TRBV19|-|-|TRBJ1-2
CASSIEREFNYGYTF
TGTGCCAGTAGTATAGAAAGGGAATTTAACTATGGCTACACCTTC
>TRBV15|-|-|TRBJ1-5
CATSSEIDTSNQPQHF
TGTGCCACCAGCTCAGAGATCGATACTAGCAATCAGCCCCAGCATTTT
>TRBV7-9|TRBD1|-|TRBJ2-7
CASSRGDRPYEQYF
TGTGCCAGCAGCCGTGGGGACAGACCCTACGAGCAGTACTTC
>TRBV5-6|-|-|TRBJ2-1
CASSLFLDRDNEQFF
TGTGCCAGCAGCTTGTTTCTGGACAGAGACAATGAGCAGTTCTTC
>TRBV19|-|-|TRBJ2-7
CASRGTGTESSYEQYF
TGTGCCAGTCGGGGGACCGGGACCGAGAGCTCCTACGAGCAGTACTTC
>TRBV19|TRBD1|-|TRBJ1-5
CASTRDRVLNQPQHF
TGTGCCAGCACCCGGGACAGGGTACTAAATCAGCCCCAGCATTTT
>TRBV30|-|-|TRBJ1-3
CAWSGRGLHTIYF
TGTGCCTGGAGTGGCAGGGGCTTACACACCATATATTTT
>TRBV27|-|few|TRBJ2-7
CASSFGQPYEQYF
TGTGCCAGCAGTTTCGGCCAGCCCTACGAGCAGTACTTC
>TRBV4-1|-|-|TRBJ1-5
CASSQVLGNQPQHF
TGCGCCAGCAGCCAAGTGTTAGGAAATCAGCCCCAGCATTTT
>TRBV19|-|-|TRBJ1-1
CASSITGQLRGTEAFF
TGTGCCAGTAGTATTACCGGACAGCTCCGAGGCACTGAAGCTTTCTTT
>TRBV4-1|-|once|TRBJ1-1
CASSQDWGATEAFF
TGCGCCAGCAGCCAAGATTGGGGGGCGACTGAAGCTTTCTTT
>TRBV9|TRBD2|-|TRBJ2-2
CASSVSGTNTGELFF
TGTGCCAGCAGCGTTAGCGGGACCAACACCGGGGAGCTGTTTTTT
>TRBV4-2|-|-|TRBJ2-1
CASSLRRTDYNEQFF
TGTGCCAGCAGCCTTAGGAGGACCGACTACAATGAGCAGTTCTTC
>TRBV7-9|-|-|TRBJ2-5
CASSPQDQETQYF
TGTGCCAGCAGCCCTCAGGACCAAGAGACCCAGTACTTC
>TRBV5-3|-|-|TRBJ2-1
CARSLKGRASYNEQFF
TGTGCCAGAAGCCTAAAGGGTCGGGCTTCCTACAATGAGCAGTTCTTC
>TRBV5-6|-|-|TRBJ2-2
CASSLYWNGELFF
TGTGCCAGCAGCTTGTATTGGAACGGGGAGCTGTTTTTT
>TRBV29-1|-|-|TRBJ1-2
CSVEPRIWGHGYTF
TGCAGCGTGGAACCTCGGATTTGGGGGCACGGCTACACCTTC
>TRBV21-1|-|few|TRBJ1-4
CASSSRDRDKGTNEKLFF
TGTGCCAGCAGCTCCCGGGACAGGGATAAGGGCACTAATGAAAAACTGTTTTTT
>TRBV6-5|-|-|TRBJ2-5
CASSYSWGGMETQYF
TGTGCCAGCAGTTACTCCTGGGGCGGGATGGAGACCCAGTACTTC
>TRBV9|TRBD1|-|TRBJ2-7
CASSPTGSFSYEQYF
TGTGCCAGCAGCCCGACAGGGAGTTTCTCCTACGAGCAGTACTTC
>TRBV29-1|TRBD1|-|TRBJ2-7
CSVRPRDRAHEQYF
TGCAGCGTACGTCCGAGGGACAGGGCCCACGAGCAGTACTTC
>TRBV9|-|-|TRBJ2-3
CASTRETGFTDTQYF
TGTGCCAGCACCCGAGAAACAGGGTTCACAGATACGCAGTATTTT
>TRBV4-2|-|few|TRBJ2-7
CASSQDTVYEQYF
TGTGCCAGCAGCCAAGATACGGTCTACGAGCAGTACTTC
>TRBV15|-|-|TRBJ1-1
CATSRDLLQSEAFF
TGTGCCACCAGCAGAGATCTACTTCAATCTGAAGCTTTCTTT
>TRBV9|TRBD1|-|TRBJ2-7
CASSTRDSYEQYF
TGTGCCAGTAGTACCCGGGACAGCTACGAGCAGTACTTC
>TRBV7-3|TRBD1|-|TRBJ2-7
CASSPVGGTGREQYF
TGTGCCAGCAGCCCCGTAGGGGGGACAGGGCGCGAGCAGTACTTC
>TRBV9|-|-|TRBJ1-2
CASSVPRDGPNYGYTF
TGTGCCAGCAGCGTACCCCGGGACGGACCTAACTATGGCTACACCTTC
>TRBV15|-|-|TRBJ1-5
CATSETGPNQPQHF
TGTGCCACCAGCGAGACGGGGCCCAATCAGCCCCAGCATTTT
>TRBV27|TRBD1|once|TRBJ2-7
CASRWTGGIDEQYF
TGTGCCAGCAGATGGACAGGGGGCATCGACGAGCAGTACTTC
>TRBV7-6|-|-|TRBJ2-7
CASSFAVESEQYF
TGTGCCAGCAGCTTTGCAGTGGAGAGCGAGCAGTACTTC
>TRBV7-9|TRBD2|-|TRBJ2-1
CASSFPSGRAANEQFF
TGTGCCAGCAGCTTTCCTAGCGGGAGGGCTGCGAATGAGCAGTTCTTC
>TRBV7-9|TRBD2|-|TRBJ2-1
CASSPISGTTYNEQFF
TGTGCCAGCAGCCCCATCTCCGGGACTACCTACAATGAGCAGTTCTTC
>TRBV28|TRBD1|-|TRBJ1-4
CASSLFTGGNEKLFF
TGTGCCAGCAGTTTGTTTACAGGGGGTAATGAAAAACTGTTTTTT
>TRBV4-1|-|-|TRBJ1-6
CASSPNSASPLHF
TGCGCCAGCAGCCCCAATAGTGCCTCACCCCTCCACTTT
>TRBV27|TRBD1|-|TRBJ2-5
CASGPDRVGETQYF
TGTGCCAGCGGACCCGACAGGGTTGGAGAGACCCAGTACTTC
>TRBV11-2|TRBD1|-|TRBJ1-1
CASSLGGYQGAMNTEAFF
TGTGCCAGCAGCTTAGGGGGTTACCAGGGGGCTATGAACACTGAAGCTTTCTTT
>TRBV7-9|TRBD1|-|TRBJ1-4
CASSTQDRGPDEKLFF
TGTGCCAGCAGCACCCAGGACAGGGGGCCGGACGAAAAACTGTTTTTT
>TRBV4-1|TRBD2|-|TRBJ2-7
CASSQLAGSSYEQYF
TGCGCCAGCAGCCAACTAGCGGGATCCTCCTACGAGCAGTACTTC
>TRBV30|TRBD1|-|TRBJ1-3
CAWRGGQGTGNTIYF
TGTGCCTGGAGGGGCGGACAGGGGACTGGAAACACCATATATTTT
>TRBV5-8|-|once|TRBJ2-3
CASSSGTSSTDTQYF
TGTGCCAGCAGCTCCGGGACAAGCAGCACAGATACGCAGTATTTT
>TRBV9|-|-|TRBJ2-1
CASSVVELPNEQFF
TGTGCCAGCAGCGTAGTGGAATTACCAAATGAGCAGTTCTTC
>TRBV14|-|once|TRBJ2-5
CASSPSQGHQETQYF
TGTGCCAGCAGCCCCAGCCAGGGCCACCAAGAGACCCAGTACTTC
>TRBV7-9|-|-|TRBJ2-1
CASSDQDPYSFYEQFF
TGTGCCAGCAGCGACCAGGACCCCTATTCCTTTTATGAGCAGTTCTTC
>TRBV13|TRBD2|-|TRBJ2-3
CASSDTSGLTPGGDTQYF
TGTGCCAGCAGCGATACTAGCGGCCTAACCCCCGGGGGAGATACGCAGTATTTT